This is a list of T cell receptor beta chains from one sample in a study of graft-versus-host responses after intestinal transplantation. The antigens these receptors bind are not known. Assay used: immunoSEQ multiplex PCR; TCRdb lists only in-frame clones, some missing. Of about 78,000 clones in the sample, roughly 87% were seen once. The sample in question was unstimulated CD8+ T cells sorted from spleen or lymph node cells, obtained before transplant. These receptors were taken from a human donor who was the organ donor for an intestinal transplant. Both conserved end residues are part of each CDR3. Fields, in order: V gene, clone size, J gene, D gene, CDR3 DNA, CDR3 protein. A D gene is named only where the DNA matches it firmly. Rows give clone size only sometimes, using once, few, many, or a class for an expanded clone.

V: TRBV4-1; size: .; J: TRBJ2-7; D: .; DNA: TGCGCCAGCAGCCAAGTCGGCCAGGGTGGGTACGAGCAGTACTTC; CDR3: CASSQVGQGGYEQYF
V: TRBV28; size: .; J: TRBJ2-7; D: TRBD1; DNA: TGTGCCAGCAGTTTACCCTGGACAGGGGTCTCCTACGAGCAGTACTTC; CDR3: CASSLPWTGVSYEQYF
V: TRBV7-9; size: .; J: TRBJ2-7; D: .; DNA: TGTGCCAGCAGCCCCGTTTCAGAGGCGCCCTCCTACGAGCAGTACTTC; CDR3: CASSPVSEAPSYEQYF
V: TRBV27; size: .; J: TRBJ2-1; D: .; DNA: TGTGCCAGCAGTTTAGGGGTAGGGGCTTACTCCTACAATGAGCAGTTCTTC; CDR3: CASSLGVGAYSYNEQFF
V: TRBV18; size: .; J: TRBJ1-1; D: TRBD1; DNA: TGTGCCAGCTCCCCAAGTTCGGGACAGTGGAACACTGAAGCTTTCTTT; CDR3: CASSPSSGQWNTEAFF
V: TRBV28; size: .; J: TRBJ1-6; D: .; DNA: TGTGCCAGCACTCCTGCCGGTTTTAGTTCGATAGGAGGGAGTTCACCCCTCCACTTT; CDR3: CASTPAGFSSIGGSSPLHF
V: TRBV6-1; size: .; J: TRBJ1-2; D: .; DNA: TGTGCCAGCAAGAGGGTGGCAAACTATGGCTACACCTTC; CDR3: CASKRVANYGYTF
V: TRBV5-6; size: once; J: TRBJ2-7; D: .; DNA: TGTGCCAGCAGCTTTGGACAGCTCTACGAGCAGTACTTC; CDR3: CASSFGQLYEQYF
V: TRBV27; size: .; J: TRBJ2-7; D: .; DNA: TGTGCCAGCAGTTTAGGGAGTTATCTCGTCTACGAGCAGTACTTC; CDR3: CASSLGSYLVYEQYF
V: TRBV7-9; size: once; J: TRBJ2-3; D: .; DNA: TGTGCCAGCAGCTCCCCAGAGGAGGGAAGCACAGATACGCAGTATTTT; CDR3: CASSSPEEGSTDTQYF
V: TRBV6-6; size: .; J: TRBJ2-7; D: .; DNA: TGTGCCAGCAGTTTGGATTTCACCTACGAGCAGTACTTC; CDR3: CASSLDFTYEQYF
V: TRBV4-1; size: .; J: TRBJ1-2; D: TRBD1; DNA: TGCGCCAGCAGCCCGTCGCTACGACAGGGGGCAAATGGCTACACCTTC; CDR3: CASSPSLRQGANGYTF
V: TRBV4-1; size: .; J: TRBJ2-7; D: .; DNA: TGCGCCAGCAGCCAACCTGGGGGGACCGACGAGCAGTACTTC; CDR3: CASSQPGGTDEQYF
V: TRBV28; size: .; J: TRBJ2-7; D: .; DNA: TGTGCCAGCAGCCTCGACAGTGCCTACGAGCAGTACTTC; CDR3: CASSLDSAYEQYF
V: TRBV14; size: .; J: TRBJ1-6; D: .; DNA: TGTGCCAGCAGCCAAGATCGGGGGGGAGATTCACCCCTCCACTTT; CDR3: CASSQDRGGDSPLHF
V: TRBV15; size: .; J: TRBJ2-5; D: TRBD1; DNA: TGTGCCACCAGCAGTACTATCGCAGGGGGCATGGGAGAGACCCAGTACTTC; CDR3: CATSSTIAGGMGETQYF
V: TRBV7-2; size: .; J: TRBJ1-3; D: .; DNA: TGTGCCAGCAGCTTAGTTGGGGGGACTGGAAACACCATATATTTT; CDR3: CASSLVGGTGNTIYF